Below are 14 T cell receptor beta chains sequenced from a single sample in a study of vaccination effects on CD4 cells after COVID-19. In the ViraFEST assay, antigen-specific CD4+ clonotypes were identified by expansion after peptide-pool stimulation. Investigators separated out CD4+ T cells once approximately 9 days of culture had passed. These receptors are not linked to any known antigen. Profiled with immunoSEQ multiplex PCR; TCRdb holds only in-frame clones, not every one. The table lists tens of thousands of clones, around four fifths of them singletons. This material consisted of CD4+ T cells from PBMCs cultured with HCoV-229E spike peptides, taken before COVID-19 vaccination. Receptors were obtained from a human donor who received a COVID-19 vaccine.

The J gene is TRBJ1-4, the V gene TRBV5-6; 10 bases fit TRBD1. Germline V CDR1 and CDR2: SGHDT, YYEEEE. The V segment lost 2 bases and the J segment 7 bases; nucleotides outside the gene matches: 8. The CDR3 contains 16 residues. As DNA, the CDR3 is TGTGCCAGCAGCTTACTCTCCGGGACAGGGGCTGAAAAACTGTTTTTT. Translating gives CASSLLSGTGAEKLFF.

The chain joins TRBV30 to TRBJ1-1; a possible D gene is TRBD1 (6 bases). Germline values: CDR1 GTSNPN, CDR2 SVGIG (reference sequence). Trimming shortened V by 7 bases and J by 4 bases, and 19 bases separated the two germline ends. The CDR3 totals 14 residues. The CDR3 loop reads CASTDSPVGTEAFF. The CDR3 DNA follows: TGTGCCTCTACGGACAGCCCCGTGGGCACTGAAGCTTTCTTT.

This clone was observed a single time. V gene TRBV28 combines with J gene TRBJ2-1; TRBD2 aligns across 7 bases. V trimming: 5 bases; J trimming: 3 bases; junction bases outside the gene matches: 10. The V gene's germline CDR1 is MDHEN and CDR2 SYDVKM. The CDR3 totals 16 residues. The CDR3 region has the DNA TGTGCCAGCAGTGTCCTCTCCGGGGGGAGCTACAATGAGCAGTTCTTC. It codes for CASSVLSGGSYNEQFF.

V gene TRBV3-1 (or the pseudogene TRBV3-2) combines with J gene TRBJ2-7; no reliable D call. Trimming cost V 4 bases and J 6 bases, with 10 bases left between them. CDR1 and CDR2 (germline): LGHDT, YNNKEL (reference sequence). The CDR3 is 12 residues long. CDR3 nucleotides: TGTGCCAGCAGCCGTGGTCCCTCCGAGCAGTACGTC. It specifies CASSRGPSEQYV.

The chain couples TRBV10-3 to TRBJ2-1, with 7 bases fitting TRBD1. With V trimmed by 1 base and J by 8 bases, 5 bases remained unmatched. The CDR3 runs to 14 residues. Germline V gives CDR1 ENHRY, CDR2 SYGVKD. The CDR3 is CAISEFNQGDEQFF. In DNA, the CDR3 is TGTGCCATCAGTGAGTTCAATCAGGGGGATGAGCAGTTCTTC.

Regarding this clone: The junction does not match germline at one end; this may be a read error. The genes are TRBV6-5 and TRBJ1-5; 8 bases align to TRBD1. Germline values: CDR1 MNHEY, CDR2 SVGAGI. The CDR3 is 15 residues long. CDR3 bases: TGTGCCAGCGCCACTTCCGGGACAGGCAACCAGCCCCAGCATTTT. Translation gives CASATSGTGNQPQHF.

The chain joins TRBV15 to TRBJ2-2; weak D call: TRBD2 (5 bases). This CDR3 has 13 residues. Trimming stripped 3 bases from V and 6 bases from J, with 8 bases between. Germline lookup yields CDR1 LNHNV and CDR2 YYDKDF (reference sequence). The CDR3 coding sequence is TGTGCCACCAGCAGCGACTACCCCGGGGAGCTGTTTTTT. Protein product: CATSSDYPGELFF.

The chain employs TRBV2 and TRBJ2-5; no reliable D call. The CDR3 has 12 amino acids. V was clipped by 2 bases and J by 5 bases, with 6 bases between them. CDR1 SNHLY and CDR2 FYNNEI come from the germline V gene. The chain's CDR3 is CASSELAETQYF. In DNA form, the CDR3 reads TGTGCCAGCAGTGAATTGGCGGAGACCCAGTACTTC.

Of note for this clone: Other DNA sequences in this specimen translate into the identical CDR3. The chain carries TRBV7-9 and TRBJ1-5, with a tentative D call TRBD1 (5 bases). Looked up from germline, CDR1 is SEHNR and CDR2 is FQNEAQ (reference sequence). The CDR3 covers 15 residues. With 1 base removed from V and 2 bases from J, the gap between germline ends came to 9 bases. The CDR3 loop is CASSLGGRGNQPQHF. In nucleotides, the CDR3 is TGTGCCAGCAGCTTAGGGGGCAGAGGCAATCAGCCCCAGCATTTT.

DNA for the CDR3: TGTGCCAGTAGTACCCACAGGGAGGTGAATACGCAGTATTTT. Its protein is CASSTHREVNTQYF. The rearrangement links TRBV19 to TRBJ2-3; tentatively, D is TRBD1 or TRBD2 (6 bases each). V shed 4 bases and J shed 7 bases, with 15 bases lying between them. Germline CDR1 LNHDA, CDR2 SQIVND (reference sequence). The CDR3 loop spans 14 amino acids.

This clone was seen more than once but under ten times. Here the CDR3 DNA reads TGCGCCAGCAGCCTCAGCCTTGGTCACACCATATATTTT. Translation gives CASSLSLGHTIYF. This chain joins TRBV4-1 and TRBJ1-3; D remains unclear. Trimming removed 4 bases from V and 8 bases from J, with 12 bases in between. Germline CDR1 reads MGHRA; CDR2 reads YSYEKL. The CDR3 consists of 13 residues.

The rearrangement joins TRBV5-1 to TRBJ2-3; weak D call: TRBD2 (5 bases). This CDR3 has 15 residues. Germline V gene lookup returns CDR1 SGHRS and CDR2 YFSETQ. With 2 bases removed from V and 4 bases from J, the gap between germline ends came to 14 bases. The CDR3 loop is CASSFPGPGADTQYF. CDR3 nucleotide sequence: TGCGCCAGCAGCTTTCCGGGCCCCGGGGCAGATACGCAGTATTTT.

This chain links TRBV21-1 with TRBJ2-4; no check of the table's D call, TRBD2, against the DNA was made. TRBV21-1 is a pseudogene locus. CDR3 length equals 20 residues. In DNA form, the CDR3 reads TGTGCCAGCAGCAAGGTACCTCGGGGGACTCACTTCGTAGCCAAAAACATTCAGTACTTC. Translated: CASSKVPRGTHFVAKNIQYF.

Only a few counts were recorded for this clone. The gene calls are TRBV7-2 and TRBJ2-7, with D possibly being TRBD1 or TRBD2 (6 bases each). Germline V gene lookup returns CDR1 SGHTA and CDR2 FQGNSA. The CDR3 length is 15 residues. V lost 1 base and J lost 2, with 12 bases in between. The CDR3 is CASSLDGGSAYEQYV. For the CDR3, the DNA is TGTGCCAGCAGCTTAGACGGGGGCTCAGCCTACGAGCAGTACGTC.